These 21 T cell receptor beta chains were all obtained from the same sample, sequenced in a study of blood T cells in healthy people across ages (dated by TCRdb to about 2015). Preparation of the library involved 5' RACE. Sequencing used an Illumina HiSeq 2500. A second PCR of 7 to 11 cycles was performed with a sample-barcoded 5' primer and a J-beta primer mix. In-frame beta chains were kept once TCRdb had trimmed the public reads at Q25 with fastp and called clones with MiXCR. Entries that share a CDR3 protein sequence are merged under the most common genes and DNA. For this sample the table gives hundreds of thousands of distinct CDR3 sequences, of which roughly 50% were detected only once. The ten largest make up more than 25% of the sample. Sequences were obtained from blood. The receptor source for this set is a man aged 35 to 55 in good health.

The CDR3 region is CASSPKVQETQYF. As DNA, the CDR3 is TGTGCCAGCTCACCTAAAGTTCAAGAGACCCAGTACTTC. This chain joins TRBV18 and TRBJ2-5; D gene uncertain. Germline lookup yields CDR1 KGHSH and CDR2 LQKENI. Trimming shortened V by 3 bases and J by 2 bases, and 7 bases separated the two germline ends. CDR3 size: 13 residues.

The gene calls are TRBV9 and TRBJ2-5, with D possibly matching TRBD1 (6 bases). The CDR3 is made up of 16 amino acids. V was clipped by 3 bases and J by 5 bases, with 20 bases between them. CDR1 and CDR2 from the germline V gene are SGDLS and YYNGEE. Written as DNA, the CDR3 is TGTGCCAGCAGCGGGGACCGGGACACCCGAGGGGAGACCCAGTACTTC. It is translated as CASSGDRDTRGETQYF.

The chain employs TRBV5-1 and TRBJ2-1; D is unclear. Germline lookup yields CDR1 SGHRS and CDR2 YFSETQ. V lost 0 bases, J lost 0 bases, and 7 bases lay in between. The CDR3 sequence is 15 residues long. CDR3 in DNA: TGCGCCAGCAGCTTGGGCTGGGACTCCTACAATGAGCAGTTCTTC. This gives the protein CASSLGWDSYNEQFF.

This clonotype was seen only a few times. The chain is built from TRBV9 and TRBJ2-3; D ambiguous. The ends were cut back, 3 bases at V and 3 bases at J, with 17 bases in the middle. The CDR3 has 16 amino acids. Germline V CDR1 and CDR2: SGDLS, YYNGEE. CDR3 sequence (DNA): TGTGCCAGCAGCGCCCGACGAACGGACGCGACAGATACGCAGTATTTT. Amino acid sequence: CASSARRTDATDTQYF.

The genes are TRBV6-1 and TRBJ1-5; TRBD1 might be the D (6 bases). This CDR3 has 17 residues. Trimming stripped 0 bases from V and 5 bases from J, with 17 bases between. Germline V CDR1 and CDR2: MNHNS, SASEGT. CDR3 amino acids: CASSEAGRGRGDQPQHF. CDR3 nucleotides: TGTGCCAGCAGTGAAGCGGGGAGGGGAAGGGGGGATCAGCCCCAGCATTTT.

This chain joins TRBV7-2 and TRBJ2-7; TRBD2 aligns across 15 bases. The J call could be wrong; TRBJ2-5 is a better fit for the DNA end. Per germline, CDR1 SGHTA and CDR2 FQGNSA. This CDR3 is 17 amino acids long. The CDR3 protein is CASSLGTSGRAEETQYF. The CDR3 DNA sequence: TGTGCCAGCAGCTTAGGGACTAGCGGGAGGGCCGAGGAGACCCAGTACTTC.

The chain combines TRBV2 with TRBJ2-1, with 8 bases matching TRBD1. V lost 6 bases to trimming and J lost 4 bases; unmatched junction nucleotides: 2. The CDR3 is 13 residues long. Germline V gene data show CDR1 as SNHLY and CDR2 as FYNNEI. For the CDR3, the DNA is TGTGCCAGCAGCGACAGGGGTTACAATGAGCAGTTCTTC. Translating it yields CASSDRGYNEQFF.

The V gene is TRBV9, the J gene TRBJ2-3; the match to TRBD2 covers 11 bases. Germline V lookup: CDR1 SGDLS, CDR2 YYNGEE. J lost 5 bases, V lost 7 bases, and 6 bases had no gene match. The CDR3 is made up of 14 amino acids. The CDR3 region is CASASGGLIDTQYF. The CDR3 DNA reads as TGTGCCAGCGCTAGCGGGGGGCTGATAGATACGCAGTATTTT.

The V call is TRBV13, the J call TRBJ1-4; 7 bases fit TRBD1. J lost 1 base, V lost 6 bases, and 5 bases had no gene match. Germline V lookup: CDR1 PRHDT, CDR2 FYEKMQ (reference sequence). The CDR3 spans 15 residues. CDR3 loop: CASRLTGETNEKLFF. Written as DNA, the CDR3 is TGTGCCAGCAGACTCACAGGGGAAACTAATGAAAAACTGTTTTTT.

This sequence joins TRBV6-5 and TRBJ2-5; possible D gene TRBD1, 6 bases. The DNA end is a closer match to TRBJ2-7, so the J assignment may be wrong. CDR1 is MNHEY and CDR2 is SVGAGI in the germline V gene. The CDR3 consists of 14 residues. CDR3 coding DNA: TGTGCCAGCAGTCCCAACTATCCAGGGGACGAGCAGTACTTC. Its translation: CASSPNYPGDEQYF.

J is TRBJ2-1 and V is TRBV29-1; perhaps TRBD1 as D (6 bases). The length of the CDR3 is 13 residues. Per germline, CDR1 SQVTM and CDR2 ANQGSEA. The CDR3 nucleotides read TGCACTACTGGACAGAGCTCCTACAATGAGCAGTTCTTC. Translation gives CTTGQSSYNEQFF.

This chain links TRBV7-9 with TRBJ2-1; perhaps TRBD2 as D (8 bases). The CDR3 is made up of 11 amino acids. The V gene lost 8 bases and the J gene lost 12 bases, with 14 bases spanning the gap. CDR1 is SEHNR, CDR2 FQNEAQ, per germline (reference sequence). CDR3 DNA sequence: TGTGCCAGCCCGGGGGGGGACAGGCAGTTCTTC. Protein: CASPGGDRQFF.

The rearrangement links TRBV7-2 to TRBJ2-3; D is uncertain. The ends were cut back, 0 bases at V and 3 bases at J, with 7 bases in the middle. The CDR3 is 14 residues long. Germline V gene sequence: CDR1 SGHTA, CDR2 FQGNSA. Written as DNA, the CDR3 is TGTGCCAGCAGCTTAGCTACTATTACAGATACGCAGTATTTT. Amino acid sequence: CASSLATITDTQYF. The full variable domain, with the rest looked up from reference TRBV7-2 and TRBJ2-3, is GAGVSQSPSNKVTEKGKDVELRCDPISGHTALYWYRQSLGQGLEFLIYFQGNSAPDKSGLPSDRFSAERTGGSVSTLTIQRTQQEDSAVYLCASSLATITDTQYFGPGTRLTVL.

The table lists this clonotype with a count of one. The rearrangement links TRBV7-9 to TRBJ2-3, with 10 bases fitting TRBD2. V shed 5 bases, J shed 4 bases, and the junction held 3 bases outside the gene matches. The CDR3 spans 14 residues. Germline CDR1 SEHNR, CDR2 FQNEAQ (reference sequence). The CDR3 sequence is CASSRSGRSDTQYF. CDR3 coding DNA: TGTGCCAGCAGCCGTAGCGGGAGGTCAGATACGCAGTATTTT.

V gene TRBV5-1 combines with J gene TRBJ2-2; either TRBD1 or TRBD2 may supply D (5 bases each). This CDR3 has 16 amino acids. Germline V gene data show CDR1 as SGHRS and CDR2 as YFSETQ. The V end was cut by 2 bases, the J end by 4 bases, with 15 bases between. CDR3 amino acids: CASSFGTRGSTGELFF. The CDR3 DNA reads TGCGCCAGCAGCTTCGGGACCCGTGGATCCACCGGGGAGCTGTTTTTT.

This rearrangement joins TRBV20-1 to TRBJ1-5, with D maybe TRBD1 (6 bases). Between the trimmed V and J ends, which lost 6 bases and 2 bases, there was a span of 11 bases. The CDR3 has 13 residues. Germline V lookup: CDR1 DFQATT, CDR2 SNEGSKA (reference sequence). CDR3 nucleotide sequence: TGCAGTGCAGGGGGGAAGGGCAATCAGCCCCAGCATTTT. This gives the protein CSAGGKGNQPQHF.

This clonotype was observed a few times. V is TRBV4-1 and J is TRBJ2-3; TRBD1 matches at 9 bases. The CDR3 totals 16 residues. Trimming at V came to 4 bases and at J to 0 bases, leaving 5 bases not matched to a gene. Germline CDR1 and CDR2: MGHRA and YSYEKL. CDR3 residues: CASSREGQGSTDTQYF. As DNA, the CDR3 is TGCGCCAGCAGCCGGGAGGGACAGGGTAGCACAGATACGCAGTATTTT.

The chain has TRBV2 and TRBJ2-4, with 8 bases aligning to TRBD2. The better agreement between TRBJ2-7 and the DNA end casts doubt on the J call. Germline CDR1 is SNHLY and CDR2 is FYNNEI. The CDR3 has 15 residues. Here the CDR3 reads CASSVFSGTSYEQYF. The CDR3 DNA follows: TGTGCCAGCAGTGTTTTTAGCGGGACCTCCTACGAGCAGTACTTC.

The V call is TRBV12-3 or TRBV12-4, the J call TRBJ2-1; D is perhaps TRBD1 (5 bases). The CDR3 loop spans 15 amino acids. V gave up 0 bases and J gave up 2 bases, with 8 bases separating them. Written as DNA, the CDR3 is TGTGCCAGCAGTTTAGCAGGGGATCCCTACAATGAGCAGTTCTTC. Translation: CASSLAGDPYNEQFF.

CDR3 protein: CAGNEQYF. CDR3 nucleotide sequence: TGTGCGGGGAATGAGCAGTACTTC. J is TRBJ2-5 and V is TRBV7-9; D remains ambiguous. The CDR3 extends over 8 amino acids. Germline V gene data show CDR1 as SEHNR and CDR2 as FQNEAQ (reference sequence).

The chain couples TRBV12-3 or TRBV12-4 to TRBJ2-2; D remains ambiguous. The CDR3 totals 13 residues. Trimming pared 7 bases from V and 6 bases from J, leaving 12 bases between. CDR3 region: CASTLGVPGELFF. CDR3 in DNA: TGTGCCAGCACCCTTGGGGTCCCCGGGGAGCTGTTTTTT.